The rows below give T cell receptor beta chains drawn from one sample of a study of T cells expressing NK-cell markers. TCRdb derives one entry per CDR3 protein from the 5' RACE reads, leaving out DNA. The sample's table shows 550,000 or so distinct CDR3 sequences. Sequenced input: blood T cells: a sorted CD56 or NKG2C T cell subset, CD4+ or CD8+ T cells, or bulk PBMC T cells (not recorded which). The receptors here all came from a man aged 18 to 29 in good health. Each CDR3 is given with its conserved first and last residue. Fields, in order: CDR3 length, J gene, V gene, CDR3 protein.

>13|TRBJ2-1|TRBV20-1
CSASGGSNNEQFF
>14|TRBJ1-2|TRBV10-3
CAIRGDRERRGYTF
>16|TRBJ2-1|TRBV12-3/TRBV12-4
CASSGVGLARGHEQFF
>17|TRBJ1-1|TRBV5-1
CASSLHAFGAMNTEAFF
>17|TRBJ2-5|TRBV28
CASSLPTQRLVGETQHF
>15|TRBJ1-3|TRBV20-1
CSAREQGRAGNTIYF
>15|TRBJ1-2|TRBV7-9
CASSLDARGFYGYTF
>15|TRBJ2-1|TRBV19
CASSSGLAGGTEQFF
>18|TRBJ2-6|TRBV7-6
CASSAGTAQISGANVLTF
>16|TRBJ1-5|TRBV7-2
CASSLSPDTINQPQHF
>18|TRBJ2-1|TRBV27
CASSYRSTSGREHNEQFF
>15|TRBJ1-1|TRBV5-1
CASSTAVGVWTEAFF
>17|TRBJ2-1|TRBV12-3/TRBV12-4
CASREARGLAGHEGQFF
>13|TRBJ1-1|TRBV18
CASSPPQGSEAFF
>15|TRBJ1-1|TRBV12-3/TRBV12-4
CASSSGQGRHTEAFF
>15|TRBJ2-2|TRBV6-5
CASSYSAQGLAELFF
>15|TRBJ2-3|TRBV9
CASSVEVGAADTQYF
>14|TRBJ1-1|TRBV5-1
CASSLAGGYAEAFF
>13|TRBJ2-7|TRBV7-9
CASSPADQYEQYF
>15|TRBJ2-5|TRBV7-9
CASSPAGARGGTQYF
>14|TRBJ1-2|TRBV7-8
CASSLVDRAYGYTF
>13|TRBJ2-3|TRBV10-3
CAISVDRDDTQYF
>15|TRBJ2-1|TRBV4-3
CASSQDGRGYNEQFF
>12|TRBJ2-7|TRBV20-1
CSGTGSSYEQYF
>16|TRBJ1-5|TRBV12-3/TRBV12-4
CASTLQGGGGYQPQHF
>15|TRBJ2-7|TRBV20-1
CSARDPSGVGYEQYF
>17|TRBJ2-1|TRBV7-9
CASSLGRSGRGSDEQFF
>11|TRBJ1-1|TRBV30
CAWSSPYEAFF
>13|TRBJ2-1|TRBV29-1
CSVGLAGPHEQFF
>14|TRBJ2-3|TRBV5-1
CASSLTSEGDTQYF
>15|TRBJ2-1|TRBV4-1
CASSQAASGYNEQFF
>17|TRBJ2-2|TRBV7-8
CASSLFRHRLNTGELFF
>13|TRBJ1-2|TRBV15
CATSTGPNYGYTF
>14|TRBJ2-7|TRBV12-5
CASALPDRPYEQYF
>15|TRBJ2-2|TRBV25-1
CASSNPGLNTGELFF
>16|TRBJ1-1|TRBV5-1
CASRPGEGGPNTEAFF
>15|TRBJ2-3|TRBV5-1
CASSSHPEATDTQYF
>17|TRBJ2-3|TRBV24-1
CATSDWRDLTSTDTQYF
>14|TRBJ1-1|TRBV14
CASSQLGADTEAFF
>16|TRBJ2-5|TRBV11-3
CASSWSPQDQLETQYF
>18|TRBJ2-2|TRBV15
CATSRDQFWSGSTGELFF
>16|TRBJ1-1|TRBV11-1
CASSLAVGRTNTEAFF
>16|TRBJ1-6|TRBV6-5
CASSYSRAGGNSPLHF
>17|TRBJ1-1|TRBV6-1
CASDIGQGADMNTEAFF
>14|TRBJ2-5|TRBV15
CATSRDPGTETQYF
>16|TRBJ2-1|TRBV5-1
CASSLSLAGGVGEQFF
>14|TRBJ1-5|TRBV12-3/TRBV12-4
CASMAGQGSKPQHF
>17|TRBJ2-1|TRBV20-1
CSARERRLAGSYNEQFF
>13|TRBJ2-1|TRBV29-1
CSADRGTYNEQFF
>20|TRBJ2-1|TRBV12-3/TRBV12-4
CASSLVGTSGTWGSYNEQFF